The rows below give T cell receptor beta chains drawn from one sample of a study of blood T cell repertoires in COVID-19. The assay was immunoSEQ multiplex PCR, and TCRdb's table has in-frame clones only and misses some. The sample carries approximately 240,000 clones, approximately 90% recorded once. The sequenced sample consisted of PBMCs or T cells enriched from blood (not recorded which). These receptors came from a woman aged 18-29 years who had recovered from COVID-19. Both conserved end residues are trimmed from each CDR3. Fields, in order: V gene, J gene, clone size, CDR3 protein. Size is omitted from some rows. Given values are once, few, many or a class for expanded clones.

v_call: TRBV10-3
j_call: TRBJ2-7
clone_size: NA
cdr3_aa: AISDLRTSGGPYEQY

v_call: TRBV5-6
j_call: TRBJ1-5
clone_size: few
cdr3_aa: ASSLMAGSNQPQH

v_call: TRBV7-8
j_call: TRBJ1-5
clone_size: NA
cdr3_aa: ASSLEQAVQPQH

v_call: TRBV28
j_call: TRBJ1-2
clone_size: NA
cdr3_aa: ASSLSGFGGYT

v_call: TRBV18
j_call: TRBJ1-1
clone_size: NA
cdr3_aa: ASSLLKVNTEAF

v_call: TRBV5-1
j_call: TRBJ1-1
clone_size: NA
cdr3_aa: ASSTRQGPTEAF

v_call: TRBV13
j_call: TRBJ2-2
clone_size: once
cdr3_aa: ASSLGTGNTGELF

v_call: TRBV27
j_call: TRBJ2-3
clone_size: NA
cdr3_aa: AAGLAGSTDTQY

v_call: TRBV27
j_call: TRBJ1-2
clone_size: NA
cdr3_aa: ASSPRSGFYGYT

v_call: TRBV5-8
j_call: TRBJ1-1
clone_size: NA
cdr3_aa: ASSSGDRSLNTEAF

v_call: TRBV5-4
j_call: TRBJ1-2
clone_size: few
cdr3_aa: ASSLDRGDTAYT

v_call: TRBV19
j_call: TRBJ2-2
clone_size: NA
cdr3_aa: ASRIGASFPGELF

v_call: TRBV5-1
j_call: TRBJ1-1
clone_size: once
cdr3_aa: ASSLGIWDRGSNTEAF

v_call: TRBV19
j_call: TRBJ1-3
clone_size: NA
cdr3_aa: ASSTSANRGLGNTIY

v_call: TRBV11-3
j_call: TRBJ1-1
clone_size: once
cdr3_aa: ASSSNMNTEAF

v_call: TRBV6-5
j_call: TRBJ1-2
clone_size: NA
cdr3_aa: ASSYTPQGANYGYT

v_call: TRBV7-6
j_call: TRBJ2-1
clone_size: NA
cdr3_aa: ASSLDLTSGRVSNEQF

v_call: TRBV7-3
j_call: TRBJ2-7
clone_size: NA
cdr3_aa: ASSLGRAGEAYEQY

v_call: TRBV7-9
j_call: TRBJ1-5
clone_size: NA
cdr3_aa: ASGGDRGNQPQH

v_call: TRBV3-1/TRBV3-2
j_call: TRBJ2-1
clone_size: NA
cdr3_aa: ASSQDSGLYNEQF

v_call: TRBV5-5
j_call: TRBJ1-5
clone_size: once
cdr3_aa: ASSKGGDQPQH

v_call: TRBV11-2
j_call: TRBJ1-1
clone_size: NA
cdr3_aa: ASSLGQGFAEAF